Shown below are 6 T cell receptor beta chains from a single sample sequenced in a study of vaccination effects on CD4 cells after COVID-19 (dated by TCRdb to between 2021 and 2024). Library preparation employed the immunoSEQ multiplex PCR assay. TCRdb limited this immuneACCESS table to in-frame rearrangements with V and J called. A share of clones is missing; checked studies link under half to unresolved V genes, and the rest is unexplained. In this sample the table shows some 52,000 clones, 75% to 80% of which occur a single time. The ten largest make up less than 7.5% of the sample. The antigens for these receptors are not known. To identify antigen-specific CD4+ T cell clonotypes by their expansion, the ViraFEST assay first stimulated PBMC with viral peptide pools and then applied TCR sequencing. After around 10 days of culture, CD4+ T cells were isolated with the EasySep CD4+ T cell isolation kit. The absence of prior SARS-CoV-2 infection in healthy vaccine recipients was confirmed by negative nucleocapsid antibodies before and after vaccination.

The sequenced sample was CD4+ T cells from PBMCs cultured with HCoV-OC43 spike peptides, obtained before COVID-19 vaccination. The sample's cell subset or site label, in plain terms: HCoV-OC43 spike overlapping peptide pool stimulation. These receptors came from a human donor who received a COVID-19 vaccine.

CDR3 nucleotide sequence: TGTGCCAGCAGCTTAGGCGGGGGGGTACCCAATGAGCAGTTCTTC. This gives the protein CASSLGGGVPNEQFF. This chain connects TRBV7-3 to TRBJ2-1; 9 bases align to TRBD2. The germline CDR1 and CDR2 sequences are SGHTA and FQGTGA. Trimming removed 2 bases from V and 6 bases from J; junction bases left unmatched: 5. The CDR3 totals 15 residues.

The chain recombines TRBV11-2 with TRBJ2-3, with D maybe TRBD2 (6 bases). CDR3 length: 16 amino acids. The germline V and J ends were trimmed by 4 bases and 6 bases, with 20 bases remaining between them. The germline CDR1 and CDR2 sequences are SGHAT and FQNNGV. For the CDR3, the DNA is TGTGCCAGCAGCTCGAACCCGGGACTGGCAAGGGATACGCAGTATTTT. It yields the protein CASSSNPGLARDTQYF.

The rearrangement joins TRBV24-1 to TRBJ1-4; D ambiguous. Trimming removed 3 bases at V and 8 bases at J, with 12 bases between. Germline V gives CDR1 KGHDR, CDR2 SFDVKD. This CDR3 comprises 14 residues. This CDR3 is CATSDSTEGEKLFF. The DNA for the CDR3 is TGTGCCACCAGTGATAGTACGGAGGGAGAAAAACTGTTTTTT.

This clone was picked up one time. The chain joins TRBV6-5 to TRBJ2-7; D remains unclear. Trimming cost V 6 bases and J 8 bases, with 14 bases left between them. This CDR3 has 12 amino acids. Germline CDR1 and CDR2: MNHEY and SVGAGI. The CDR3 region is CASSLLVGQQYV. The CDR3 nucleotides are TGTGCCAGCAGCCTCCTTGTCGGGCAGCAGTACGTC.

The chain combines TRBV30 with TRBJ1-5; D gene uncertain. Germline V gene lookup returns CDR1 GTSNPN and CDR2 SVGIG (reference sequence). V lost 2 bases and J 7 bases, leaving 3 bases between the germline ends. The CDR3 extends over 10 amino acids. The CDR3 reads CAWSLQPQHF. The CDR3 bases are TGTGCCTGGAGTCTCCAGCCCCAGCATTTT.

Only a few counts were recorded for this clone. The CDR3 nucleotides read TGTGCCAGCAGCCCGCACGAGGGGCTTGGGGAGACCCAGTACTTC. The encoded protein is CASSPHEGLGETQYF. The V call is TRBV9, the J call TRBJ2-5; D might be TRBD1 or TRBD2, each matching 5 bases. CDR1 and CDR2 (germline): SGDLS, YYNGEE. The CDR3 contains 15 residues. V shed 4 bases and J shed 5 bases, with 18 bases lying between them.